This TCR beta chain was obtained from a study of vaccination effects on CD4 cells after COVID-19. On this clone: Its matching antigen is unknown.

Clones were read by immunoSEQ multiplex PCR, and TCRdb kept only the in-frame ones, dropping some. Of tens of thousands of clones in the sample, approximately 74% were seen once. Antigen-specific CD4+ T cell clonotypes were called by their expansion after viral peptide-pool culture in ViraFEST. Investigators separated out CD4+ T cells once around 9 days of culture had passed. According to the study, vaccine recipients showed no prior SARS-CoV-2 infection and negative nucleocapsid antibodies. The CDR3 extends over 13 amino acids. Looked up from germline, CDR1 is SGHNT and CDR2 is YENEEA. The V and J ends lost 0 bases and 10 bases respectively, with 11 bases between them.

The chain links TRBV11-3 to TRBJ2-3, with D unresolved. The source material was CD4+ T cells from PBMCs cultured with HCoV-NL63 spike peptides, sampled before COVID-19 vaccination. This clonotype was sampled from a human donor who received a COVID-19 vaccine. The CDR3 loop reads CASSLDPGRPQYF. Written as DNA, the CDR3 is TGTGCCAGCAGCTTAGATCCCGGAAGGCCGCAGTATTTT.